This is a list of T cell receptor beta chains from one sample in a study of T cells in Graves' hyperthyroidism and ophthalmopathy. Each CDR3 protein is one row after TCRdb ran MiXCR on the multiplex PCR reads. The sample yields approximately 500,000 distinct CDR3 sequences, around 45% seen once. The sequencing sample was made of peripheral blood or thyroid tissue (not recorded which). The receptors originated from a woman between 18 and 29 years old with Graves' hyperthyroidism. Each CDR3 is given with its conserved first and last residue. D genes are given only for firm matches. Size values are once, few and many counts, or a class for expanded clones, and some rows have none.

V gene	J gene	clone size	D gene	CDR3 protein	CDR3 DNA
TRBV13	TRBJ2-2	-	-	CASRGGTATGELFF	TGTGCCAGCAGGGGGGGGACAGCCACCGGGGAGCTGTTTTTT
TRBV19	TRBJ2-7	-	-	CASSTTGYF	TGTGCCAGTAGTACGACAGGGTACTTC
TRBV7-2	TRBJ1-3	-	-	CASSVTGNTIYF	TGTGCCAGCAGCGTTACAGGAAACACCATATATTTT
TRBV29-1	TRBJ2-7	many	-	CSVEEGGRSYEQYF	TGCAGCGTTGAAGAGGGCGGTCGGTCCTACGAGCAGTACTTC
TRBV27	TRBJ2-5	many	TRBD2	CASRPSGRETQYF	TGTGCCAGCAGGCCTAGCGGGAGAGAGACCCAGTACTTC
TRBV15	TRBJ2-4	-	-	CATSIQIAKNIQYF	TGTGCCACCAGCATCCAGATAGCCAAAAACATTCAGTACTTC
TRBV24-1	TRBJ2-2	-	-	CATSDFPHRDTNTGELFF	TGTGCCACCAGTGATTTTCCCCACCGGGACACCAACACCGGGGAGCTGTTTTTT
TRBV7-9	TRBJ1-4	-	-	CASSFLAKHEKLFF	TGTGCCAGCAGCTTCTTAGCGAAACATGAAAAACTGTTTTTT
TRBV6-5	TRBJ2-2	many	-	CASSYYTGELFF	TGTGCCAGCAGTTACTACACCGGGGAGCTGTTTTTT
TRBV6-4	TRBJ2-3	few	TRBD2	CASSDSGTSGTDTQYF	TGTGCCAGCAGTGACTCGGGGACTAGCGGCACAGATACGCAGTATTTT
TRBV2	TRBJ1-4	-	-	CASGAENEKLFF	TGTGCCAGCGGGGCGGAGAATGAAAAACTGTTTTTT
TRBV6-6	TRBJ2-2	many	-	CASSYSLGGELFF	TGTGCCAGCAGTTACTCGCTCGGCGGGGAGCTGTTTTTT
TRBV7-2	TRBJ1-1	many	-	CASSFGQMNTEAFF	TGTGCCAGCAGCTTCGGACAGATGAACACTGAAGCTTTCTTT
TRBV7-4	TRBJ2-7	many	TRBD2	CASSLGLASDGSRSYEQYF	TGTGCCAGCAGCTTAGGACTAGCGAGTGATGGTTCTCGCTCCTACGAGCAGTACTTC
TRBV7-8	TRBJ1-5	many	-	CASSLEWPGIGPQHF	TGTGCCAGCAGCTTAGAGTGGCCGGGAATAGGTCCCCAGCATTTT
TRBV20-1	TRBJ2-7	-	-	CSAISAGQLKTYEQYF	TGCAGTGCCATCAGTGCCGGACAGCTAAAGACCTACGAGCAGTACTTC
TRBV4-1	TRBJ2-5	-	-	CASSQVRHSYQETQYF	TGCGCCAGCAGCCAAGTAAGACATTCGTACCAAGAGACCCAGTACTTC
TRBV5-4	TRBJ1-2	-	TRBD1	CASSADRGDGYTF	TGTGCCAGCAGCGCGGACAGGGGGGATGGCTACACCTTC
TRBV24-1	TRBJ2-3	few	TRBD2	CATSDGTSATDTQYF	TGTGCCACCAGTGACGGGACTAGCGCCACAGATACGCAGTATTTT
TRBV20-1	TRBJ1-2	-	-	CSGGGTDNYGYTF	TGCAGCGGGGGGGGGACGGATAACTATGGCTACACCTTC
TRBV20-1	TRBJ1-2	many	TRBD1	CSAGTGTNYGYTF	TGCAGTGCCGGGACAGGAACGAATTATGGCTACACCTTC
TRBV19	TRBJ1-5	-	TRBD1	CASSGTGRKPQHF	TGTGCCAGTAGCGGGACAGGGAGGAAGCCCCAGCATTTT
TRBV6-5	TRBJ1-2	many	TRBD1	CASSYSGTEYGYTF	TGTGCCAGCAGTTACTCCGGGACAGAATATGGCTACACCTTC
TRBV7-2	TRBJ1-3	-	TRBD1	CASSSRTGLSGNTIYF	TGTGCCAGCAGTTCCCGGACAGGCCTCTCTGGAAACACCATATATTTT
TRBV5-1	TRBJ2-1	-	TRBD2	CASSLVLAGNNEQFF	TGCGCCAGCAGCTTGGTCCTAGCGGGAAACAATGAGCAGTTCTTC
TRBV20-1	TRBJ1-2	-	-	CSARPAGRLASLIF	TGCAGTGCTAGGCCAGCGGGGAGACTAGCGTCTCTGATCTTC
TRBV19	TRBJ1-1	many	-	CASTLFGGAEAFF	TGTGCCAGTACCTTGTTTGGTGGCGCTGAAGCTTTCTTT
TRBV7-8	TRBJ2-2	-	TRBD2	CASSQEGLATGELFF	TGCGCCAGCAGCCAAGAGGGACTAGCCACCGGGGAGCTGTTTTTT
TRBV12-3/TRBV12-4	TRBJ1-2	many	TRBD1	CASSLKAGGHYGYTF	TGTGCCAGCAGTTTAAAGGCAGGGGGGCACTATGGCTACACCTTC
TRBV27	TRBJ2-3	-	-	CASSLYLVGTTDTQYF	TGTGCCAGCAGTTTATATTTAGTCGGGACCACAGATACGCAGTATTTT
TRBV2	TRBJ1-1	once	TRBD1	CASSPTRTGGVGTEAFF	TGTGCCAGCAGTCCGACCCGGACAGGGGGCGTTGGAACTGAAGCTTTCTTT
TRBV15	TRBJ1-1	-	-	CATSREVGSRKGFF	TGTGCCACCAGCAGAGAAGTAGGGTCCCGGAAGGGTTTCTTT
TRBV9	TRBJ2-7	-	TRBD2	CASSVAPGLTTYEQYF	TGTGCCAGCAGCGTAGCTCCGGGACTAACTACCTACGAGCAGTACTTC
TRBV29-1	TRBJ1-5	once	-	CSLHDRLGQPQHF	TGCAGCTTACACGACCGGCTGGGTCAGCCCCAGCATTTT
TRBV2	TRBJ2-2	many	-	CASGARVPTGELFF	TGTGCCAGCGGGGCCAGGGTCCCCACCGGGGAGCTGTTTTTT
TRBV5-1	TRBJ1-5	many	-	CASSLGEEQPQHF	TGCGCCAGCAGCTTGGGGGAGGAGCAGCCCCAGCATTTT
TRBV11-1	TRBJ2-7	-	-	CASDDSESSYEQYF	TGTGCCAGCGACGACAGCGAGAGCTCCTACGAGCAGTACTTC